What follows are 8 T cell receptor beta chains derived from one specimen sequenced in a study of blood T cells in healthy people across ages. The second PCR ran about 7 to 12 cycles with a sample-barcoded 5' primer and J-beta primers. TCRdb reprocessed the 5' RACE reads with MiXCR, giving one entry per CDR3 protein. The sample contains over 950,000 distinct CDR3 sequences, roughly 51% of which appear only once. The sequencing input was blood. These receptors were collected from a woman aged 60-75 years in good health.

CDR3 nucleotides: TGTGCCAGCAGCTTTGGGTTACTTGAAAAACTGTTTTTT. Protein: CASSFGLLEKLFF. This chain connects TRBV11-2 to TRBJ1-4; D gene uncertain. Trimming removed 3 bases at V and 7 bases at J, with 9 bases between. In germline, CDR1 is SGHAT, CDR2 FQNNGV. The CDR3 totals 13 residues.

This clonotype was observed a handful of times. This rearrangement joins TRBV6-2 or TRBV6-3 to TRBJ1-2, with 8 bases fitting TRBD1. The ends lost 6 bases at V and 3 bases at J; junction bases unmatched: 3. There are 13 residues in the CDR3. CDR1 and CDR2 from the germline V gene are MNHEY and SVGEGT. The CDR3 DNA is TGTGCCAGCAGCGACAGGGGCGACTATGGCTACACCTTC. Its translation: CASSDRGDYGYTF.

This clonotype was seen a single time. This sequence joins TRBV20-1 and TRBJ2-3; 9 nucleotides line up with TRBD2. Germline V gene lookup returns CDR1 DFQATT and CDR2 SNEGSKA (reference sequence). The CDR3 length is 16 residues. J lost 5 bases, V lost 1 base, and 10 bases had no gene match. The CDR3 sequence: CSARAFSGRTVDTQYF. CDR3 DNA: TGCAGTGCTAGAGCCTTCAGCGGGAGGACCGTAGATACGCAGTATTTT.

This chain connects TRBV6-1 to TRBJ1-1; D remains ambiguous. This CDR3 comprises 15 residues. CDR1 and CDR2 (germline): MNHNS, SASEGT. V was shortened by 3 bases and J by 3 bases, with 14 bases between the two germline ends. In DNA, the CDR3 is TGTGCCAGCAGTGATTTAGGCCCGCGTGACACTGAAGCTTTCTTT. Protein: CASSDLGPRDTEAFF.

V usage is TRBV7-2 and J usage is TRBJ2-7; D uncertain. The CDR3 spans 14 residues. CDR1 is SGHTA and CDR2 is FQGNSA in the germline V gene. With 1 base removed from V and 3 bases from J, the gap between germline ends came to 10 bases. CDR3 coding DNA: TGTGCCAGCAGCTTAGAATGGATGCTCTACGAGCAGTACTTC. Translated: CASSLEWMLYEQYF.

V and J are TRBV20-1 and TRBJ2-3; 8 bases match TRBD2. This CDR3 is 16 amino acids long. Germline V gene data show CDR1 as DFQATT and CDR2 as SNEGSKA (reference sequence). V dropped 7 bases and J dropped 3; count of bases not matched to a gene: 15. CDR3 residues: CSVYVAAGVRTDTQYF. The CDR3 nucleotides read TGCAGTGTTTACGTGGCAGCGGGAGTAAGGACAGATACGCAGTATTTT.

This clonotype came up a few times. This sequence joins TRBV29-1 and TRBJ2-1; the match to TRBD2 covers 14 bases. The germline V gene encodes CDR1 SQVTM and CDR2 ANQGSEA. The CDR3 runs to 14 residues. V shed 6 bases, J shed 9 bases, and the junction held 7 bases outside the gene matches. The CDR3 spells CSVGTSGSFSEQFF. CDR3 nucleotide sequence: TGCAGCGTCGGGACTAGCGGGAGTTTTAGTGAGCAGTTCTTC.

The V call is TRBV7-2, the J call TRBJ2-5; tentatively, D is TRBD1 (6 bases). The length of the CDR3 is 14 residues. Trimming took 3 bases from V and 4 from J, leaving 12 bases between them. Germline V gives CDR1 SGHTA, CDR2 FQGNSA. The CDR3 region is CASSFARGSETQYF. CDR3 DNA: TGTGCCAGCAGCTTTGCCAGGGGTTCAGAGACCCAGTACTTC. Full variable domain (outside the CDR3, taken from reference TRBV7-2 and TRBJ2-5): GAGVSQSPSNKVTEKGKDVELRCDPISGHTALYWYRQSLGQGLEFLIYFQGNSAPDKSGLPSDRFSAERTGGSVSTLTIQRTQQEDSAVYLCASSFARGSETQYFGPGTRLLVL.